The 3 T cell receptor beta chains below come from one sample, sequenced in a study of cytomegalovirus exposure and HLA in healthy donors. Primers included in the PCR were 60 Vbeta and 13 Jbeta primers. The assay was immunoSEQ multiplex PCR, and TCRdb's table has in-frame clones only and misses some. Among some 150,000 clones, 64% were seen once, and the ten largest hold 2.5% to 3.5%. The sequenced sample was PBMCs. The receptor source for this set is a woman in her 30s in good health and CMV-seropositive.

V usage is TRBV4-1 and J usage is TRBJ1-5; 7 nucleotides match TRBD1. The CDR3 is 16 amino acids. Germline V lookup: CDR1 MGHRA, CDR2 YSYEKL. V gave up 4 bases and J gave up 0 bases; unmatched junction bases: 6. CDR3 protein: CASSLRDSDSNQPQHF. The CDR3 bases are TGCGCCAGCAGCCTCCGGGACAGCGATAGCAATCAGCCCCAGCATTTT.

This chain uses TRBV7-2 with TRBJ2-3; no clear D. Trimming removed 5 bases from V and 4 bases from J, with 10 bases in between. From germline, CDR1 is SGHTA and CDR2 FQGNSA. The CDR3 runs 13 residues. The CDR3 DNA sequence: TGTGCCAGCAGCCCCTTTGTTCCAGATACGCAGTATTTT. The encoded protein is CASSPFVPDTQYF.

The V and J genes are TRBV4-2 and TRBJ2-1, with D maybe TRBD2 (5 bases). Germline CDR1 and CDR2: LGHNA and YNFKEQ. Trimming stripped 0 bases from V and 0 bases from J, with 9 bases between. This CDR3 has 16 residues. Here the CDR3 DNA reads TGTGCCAGCAGCCAAGACGAGGGCTACTCCTACAATGAGCAGTTCTTC. Encoded protein: CASSQDEGYSYNEQFF.